This T cell receptor (beta chain) is from a study of blood T cell repertoires in COVID-19 (dated by TCRdb to the early 2020s). At the level of the whole study: Samples from collaborators originated in the United States, Italy and Spain and spanned both the acute and convalescent phases of COVID-19. The material from the prospective study consisted of cDNA or gDNA derived from T cells, B-cell-depleted T cells, or PBMCs. Subjects who had been exposed to COVID-19, were actively infected with it, or had recovered from it provided the deeply sampled blood TCRbeta repertoires that made up the dataset. A freely available public database, intended as a resource for researchers studying the immune response to SARS-CoV-2, is where the repertoires were released. Where HLA class I and class II types were available, the types were taken from metadata supplied by the sample provider, not from assay-based typing. The sample metadata nearly always contained a de-identified subject ID, COVID-19 status, age in years and sex. The samples were drawn from two sources: the first 160 participants of the ongoing ImmuneRACE study, and 1,254 subjects contributed by 6 global collaborators.

On this clone itself: The antigen it recognizes is unknown. No much larger clone exists at a distance of one base, and base qualities are not known.

Trimming takes 5 bases off V and 12 bases off J; junction bases not matched to a gene: 9. CDR3 length: 13 amino acids, cysteine to phenylalanine. Only CDR3 DNA is held: 39 bases, read in frame from base 1. The germline V gene encodes CDR1 SGHTA and CDR2 FQGNSA. The collaborating institutions used their own protocols to collect whole blood in K2EDTA tubes. For TCRbeta analysis, collaborators shipped samples in one of three forms: frozen whole blood, isolated PBMCs, or DNA extracted from either of those sample types. TCRbeta CDR3 regions were amplified from genomic DNA using the immunoSEQ Assay, a bias-controlled multiplex PCR. Per the original workflow: The number of nucleated cells in each sample was estimated from the amplification of reference gene primers within the assay. To quantify the absolute abundance of each unique TCRbeta CDR3 rearrangement, sequence reads were collapsed and filtered. For each sample, productive Simpson clonality was calculated as the square root of Simpson's diversity index over productive rearrangements. Held by TCRdb, this immuneACCESS table contains in-frame sequences only and omits some clones. Under half of the omission traces to an unresolved V gene where checked; the cause of the rest is unknown. V and J calls and clone size are as listed in that table; D and trimming were resolved from the DNA. The sample table contains some 120,000 clones; only one count was recorded for approximately 82% of them. Of the sample, roughly 12% is held by the ten largest clones.

Results and caveats for the whole study, not just this receptor: How much clinical and demographic metadata was included differed by source and by participant, and the metadata was provided uncurated.

Here the chain combines TRBV7-2 and TRBJ2-1; TRBD1 matches 8 bases in the middle. Sequencing input: peripheral blood. The receptor was isolated from a man between 60 and 75 years old with acute or convalescent COVID-19. The CDR3 region reads CASSTQGANMQFF. At the DNA level, the sequence is TGTGCCAGCAGCACGCAGGGGGCAAACATGCAGTTCTTC.